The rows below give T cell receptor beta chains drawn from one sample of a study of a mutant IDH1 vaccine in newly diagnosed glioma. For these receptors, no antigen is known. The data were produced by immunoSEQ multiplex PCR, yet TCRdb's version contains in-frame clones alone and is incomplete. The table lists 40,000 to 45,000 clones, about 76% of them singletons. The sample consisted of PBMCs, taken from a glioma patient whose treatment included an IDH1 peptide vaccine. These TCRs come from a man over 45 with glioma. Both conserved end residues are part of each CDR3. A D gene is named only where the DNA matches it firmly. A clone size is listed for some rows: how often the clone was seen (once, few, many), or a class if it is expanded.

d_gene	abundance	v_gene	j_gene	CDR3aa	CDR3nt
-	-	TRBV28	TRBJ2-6	CASSLTGTGANVLTF	TGTGCCAGCAGTTTAACAGGGACCGGGGCCAACGTCCTGACTTTC
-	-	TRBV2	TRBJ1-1	CASSDGGAYLNTEAFF	TGTGCCAGCAGTGACGGGGGGGCGTATTTGAACACTGAAGCTTTCTTT
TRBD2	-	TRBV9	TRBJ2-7	CASSVAPRGEFEQYF	TGTGCCAGCAGCGTAGCTCCCCGGGGGGAGTTCGAGCAGTACTTC
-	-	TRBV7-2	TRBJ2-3	CASSSLAGATDTQYF	TGTGCCAGCAGCTCCTTGGCAGGGGCCACAGATACGCAGTATTTT
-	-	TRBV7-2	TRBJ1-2	CASSLGVGSNYGYTF	TGTGCCAGCAGCTTAGGGGTTGGCAGTAACTATGGCTACACCTTC
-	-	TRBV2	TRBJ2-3	CASSAWYIGTDTQYF	TGTGCCAGCAGTGCCTGGTATATCGGCACAGATACGCAGTATTTT
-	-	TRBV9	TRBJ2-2	CASSVVWGALNTGELFF	TGTGCCAGCAGCGTAGTCTGGGGGGCGTTAAACACCGGGGAGCTGTTTTTT
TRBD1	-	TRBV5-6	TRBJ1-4	CASSSLDRRNEKLFF	TGTGCCAGCAGCTCACTGGACAGGCGAAATGAAAAACTGTTTTTT
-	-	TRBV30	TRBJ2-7	CAWSVGGGAYEQYF	TGTGCCTGGAGTGTTGGTGGCGGCGCCTACGAGCAGTACTTC
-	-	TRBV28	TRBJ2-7	CASSLAEPQYF	TGTGCCAGCAGTTTGGCCGAGCCGCAGTACTTC
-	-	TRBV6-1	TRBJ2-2	CASRASWGTGELFF	TGTGCCAGCAGGGCTTCCTGGGGCACCGGGGAGCTGTTTTTT
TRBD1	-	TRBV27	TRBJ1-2	CATKQGAFGYTF	TGTGCCACGAAACAGGGGGCGTTTGGCTACACCTTC
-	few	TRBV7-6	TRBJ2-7	CASTPGPSYEQYF	TGTGCCAGCACCCCGGGCCCCTCCTACGAGCAGTACTTC
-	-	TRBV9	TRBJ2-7	CASSVTPAGLTEQYF	TGTGCCAGCAGCGTAACCCCCGCGGGGCTAACCGAGCAGTACTTC
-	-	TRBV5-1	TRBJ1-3	CASSSDGSGNTIYF	TGCGCCAGCAGCTCGGACGGCTCTGGAAACACCATATATTTT
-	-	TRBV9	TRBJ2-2	CASERGSGTGELFF	TGTGCCAGCGAGAGAGGGTCGGGCACCGGGGAGCTGTTTTTT
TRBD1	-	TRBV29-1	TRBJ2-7	CSVESGTAYEQYF	TGCAGCGTTGAGTCGGGGACAGCATACGAGCAGTACTTC
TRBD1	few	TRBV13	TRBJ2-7	CASSLIPDRGVSYEQYF	TGTGCCAGCAGCTTAATCCCGGACAGGGGAGTCTCCTACGAGCAGTACTTC
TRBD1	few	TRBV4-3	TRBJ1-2	CASSQEFGQEKSYGYTF	TGCGCCAGCAGCCAAGAGTTTGGACAGGAGAAAAGCTATGGCTACACCTTC
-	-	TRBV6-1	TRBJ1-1	CASRLSQDLNTEAFF	TGTGCCAGCAGACTGTCCCAGGATTTGAACACTGAAGCTTTCTTT
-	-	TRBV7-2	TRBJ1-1	CASLDWRSTEAFF	TGTGCCAGCCTTGACTGGCGGTCCACTGAAGCTTTCTTT
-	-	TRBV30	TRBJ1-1	CAWRGKGNTPNTEAFF	TGTGCCTGGAGGGGGAAGGGGAATACCCCGAACACTGAAGCTTTCTTT
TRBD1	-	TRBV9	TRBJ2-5	CASSVFLGTGPETQYF	TGTGCCAGCAGCGTATTCCTCGGGACAGGGCCGGAGACCCAGTACTTC
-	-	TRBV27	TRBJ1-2	CASSSRGSGYTF	TGTGCCAGCAGTTCACGGGGGAGTGGCTACACCTTC
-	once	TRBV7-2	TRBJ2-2	CASSLRGHTGELFF	TGTGCCAGCAGCTTACGGGGGCACACCGGGGAGCTGTTTTTT
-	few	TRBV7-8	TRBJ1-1	CASSPRPMNTEAFF	TGTGCCAGCAGCCCCCGACCGATGAACACTGAAGCTTTCTTT
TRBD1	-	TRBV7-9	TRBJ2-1	CASSLDDRGQFF	TGTGCCAGCAGCTTAGATGACAGGGGTCAGTTCTTC
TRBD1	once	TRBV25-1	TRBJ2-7	CASATGGSYEQYF	TGTGCCAGCGCAACAGGGGGTTCCTACGAGCAGTACTTC
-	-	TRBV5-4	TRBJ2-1	CASSLNEDEQFF	TGTGCCAGCAGCTTGAATGAGGATGAGCAGTTCTTC
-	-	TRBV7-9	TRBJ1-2	CASSLQRGQGTF	TGTGCCAGCAGCTTACAACGGGGGCAAGGCACCTTC
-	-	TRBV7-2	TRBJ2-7	CASSSGSPGRYEQYF	TGTGCCAGCAGCTCCGGATCACCGGGACGCTACGAGCAGTACTTC
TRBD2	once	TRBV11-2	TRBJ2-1	CASGGTSGGIGYNEQFF	TGTGCCAGTGGCGGGACTAGCGGGGGGATAGGGTACAATGAGCAGTTCTTC
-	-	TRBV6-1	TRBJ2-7	CASSEDFAYEQYF	TGTGCCAGCAGTGAAGACTTTGCCTACGAGCAGTACTTC
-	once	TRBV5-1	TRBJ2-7	CASSSVPLKGEQYF	TGCGCCAGCAGCAGCGTCCCCCTAAAGGGCGAGCAGTACTTC
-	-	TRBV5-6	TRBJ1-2	CASSLIQGIYGYTF	TGTGCCAGCAGCCTTATACAGGGCATCTATGGCTACACCTTC
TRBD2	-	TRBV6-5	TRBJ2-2	CASRPGRGGELFF	TGTGCCAGCAGGCCAGGGAGGGGCGGGGAGCTGTTTTTT
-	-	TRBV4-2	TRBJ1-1	CASSSARREGGAFF	TGTGCCAGCAGCTCCGCCCGACGGGAAGGTGGAGCTTTCTTT
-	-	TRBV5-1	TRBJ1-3	CASSENLSGNTIYF	TGCGCCAGCAGCGAGAACCTCTCTGGAAACACCATATATTTT
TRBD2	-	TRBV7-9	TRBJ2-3	CASSIGSGGSTDTQYF	TGTGCCAGCAGCATCGGCAGCGGGGGGTCCACAGATACGCAGTATTTT
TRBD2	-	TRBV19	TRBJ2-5	CASSIGSGGAVETQYF	TGTGCCAGTAGTATAGGAAGCGGGGGGGCCGTAGAGACCCAGTACTTC
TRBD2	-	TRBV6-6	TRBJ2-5	CASSYGRDYPYF	TGTGCCAGCAGTTACGGCCGGGACTATCCGTACTTC
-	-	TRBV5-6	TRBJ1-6	CASSLGLQDSPLHF	TGTGCCAGCAGCTTGGGACTACAGGATTCACCCCTCCACTTT
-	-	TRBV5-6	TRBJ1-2	CASSPPGAGGYTF	TGTGCCAGCAGCCCCCCGGGGGCTGGTGGCTACACCTTC
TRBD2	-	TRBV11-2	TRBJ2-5	CASSLQTSGGETQYF	TGTGCCAGCAGCTTACAGACTAGCGGGGGCGAGACCCAGTACTTC
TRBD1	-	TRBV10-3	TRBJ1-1	CAIRGTGGLVEAFF	TGTGCCATCAGGGGGACAGGGGGTTTGGTTGAAGCTTTCTTT
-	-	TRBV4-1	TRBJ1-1	CASSQEGGGTEAFF	TGCGCCAGCAGCCAGGAGGGGGGGGGCACTGAAGCTTTCTTT
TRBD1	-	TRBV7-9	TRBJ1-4	CASSFDRGKEKLFF	TGTGCCAGCAGCTTTGACAGGGGAAAGGAAAAACTGTTTTTT
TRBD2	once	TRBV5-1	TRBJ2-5	CASSGGAQSQETQYF	TGCGCCAGCTCCGGGGGGGCTCAATCCCAAGAGACCCAGTACTTC
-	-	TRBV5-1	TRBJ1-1	CASSTQQNPKTEAFF	TGCGCCAGCAGCACCCAACAGAACCCCAAGACTGAAGCTTTCTTT
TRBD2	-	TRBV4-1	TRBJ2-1	CASSQDSSGGAWEQFF	TGCGCCAGCAGCCAAGATAGTAGCGGGGGGGCGTGGGAGCAGTTCTTC
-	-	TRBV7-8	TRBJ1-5	CASSSGGALKPQHF	TGTGCCAGCAGCTCGGGGGGCGCTTTGAAACCCCAGCATTTT
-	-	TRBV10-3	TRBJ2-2	CAISKDRNTGELFF	TGTGCCATCAGTAAGGACAGAAACACCGGGGAGCTGTTTTTT
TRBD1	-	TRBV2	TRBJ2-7	CASREGQGFREQYF	TGTGCCAGCAGGGAGGGACAGGGCTTCCGCGAGCAGTACTTC
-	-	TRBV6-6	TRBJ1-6	CASSYFRGGNSPLHF	TGTGCCAGCAGTTACTTCCGGGGAGGAAATTCACCCCTCCACTTT
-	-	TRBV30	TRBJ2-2	CAWSVRADTGELFF	TGTGCCTGGAGTGTACGTGCAGACACCGGGGAGCTGTTTTTT
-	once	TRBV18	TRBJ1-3	CASSPPFSGNTIYF	TGTGCCAGCTCCCCACCCTTCTCTGGAAACACCATATATTTT
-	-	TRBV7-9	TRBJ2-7	CASSFPKSGVGYEQYF	TGTGCCAGCAGCTTCCCAAAGTCGGGGGTCGGCTACGAGCAGTACTTC
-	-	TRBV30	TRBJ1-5	CAWEKGVGQPQHF	TGTGCCTGGGAGAAAGGGGTAGGCCAGCCCCAGCATTTT